Below, 8 T cell receptor beta chains from the same sample are listed, as sequenced in a study of cytomegalovirus exposure and HLA in healthy donors. Using immunoSEQ multiplex PCR, the repertoire was profiled, and TCRdb retains in-frame clones only, with some absent. The table shows 120,000 to 150,000 clones, with approximately 88% occurring only once. The source material was PBMCs. These receptors were obtained from a man between 18 and 35 years old in good health and CMV-seropositive.

The chain employs TRBV30 and TRBJ2-5; D unresolved. The CDR3 totals 14 residues. Trimming removed 2 bases at V and 1 base at J, with 11 bases between. CDR1 is GTSNPN and CDR2 is SVGIG in the germline V gene (reference sequence). DNA of the CDR3: TGTGCCTGGAGTTCAAGCCTCGGCCAAGAGACCCAGTACTTC. Translation: CAWSSSLGQETQYF.

This chain links TRBV9 with TRBJ2-1; 7 bases align to TRBD2. The CDR3 is 15 residues long. Germline CDR1 SGDLS, CDR2 YYNGEE. V was clipped by 0 bases and J by 5 bases; unmatched bases: 5. CDR3 in DNA: TGTGCCAGCAGCGTAGGGCGGGAGTTCCACAATGAGCAGTTCTTC. This translates into CASSVGREFHNEQFF.

This chain links TRBV28 with TRBJ1-3, with 7 bases matching TRBD1. CDR1 and CDR2 (germline): MDHEN, SYDVKM. The CDR3 covers 15 residues. The trim removed 5 bases at V and 2 bases at J, leaving 6 bases unmatched. CDR3 sequence (DNA): TGTGCCAGCAGTCTGGAGGGACAGCCTGGAAACACCATATATTTT. This sequence encodes CASSLEGQPGNTIYF. Full variable domain (rest looked up from reference TRBV28 and TRBJ1-3): DVKVTQSSRYLVKRTGEKVFLECVQDMDHENMFWYRQDPGLGLRLIYFSYDVKMKEKGDIPEGYSVSREKKERFSLILESASTNQTSMYLCASSLEGQPGNTIYFGEGSWLTVV.

This chain links TRBV2 with TRBJ1-1; 9 positions agree with TRBD1. The CDR3 extends over 15 amino acids. Per germline, CDR1 SNHLY and CDR2 FYNNEI. The V and J ends lost 3 bases and 0 bases, in that order; junction bases with no gene match: 2. The CDR3 reads CASSEGTGLNTEAFF. The DNA for the CDR3 is TGTGCCAGCAGTGAGGGGACAGGGCTGAACACTGAAGCTTTCTTT.

The gene calls are TRBV7-8 and TRBJ1-2, with TRBD1 matching 7 bases. V was clipped by 5 bases and J by 2 bases; unmatched bases: 5. The CDR3 has 14 residues. Germline V lookup: CDR1 SGHVS, CDR2 FQNEAQ. The CDR3 region is CASSTQGENYGYTF. CDR3 DNA: TGTGCCAGCAGCACGCAGGGGGAGAACTATGGCTACACCTTC.

The chain is built from TRBV6-5 and TRBJ2-5; D is unclear. The germline gives CDR1 MNHEY, CDR2 SVGAGI. Trimming took off 5 bases at V and 7 bases at J, with 11 bases between the two ends. The CDR3 consists of 12 residues. The DNA of the CDR3 is TGTGCCAGCAGTCCCGACTCCGGGACCCAGTACTTC. Amino acid sequence: CASSPDSGTQYF.

This clone was seen once. The chain uses TRBV14 and TRBJ2-2; 10 positions agree with TRBD2. Per the germline V gene, CDR1 is SGHDN and CDR2 is FVKESK. CDR3 size: 16 residues. The V and J ends lost 3 bases and 8 bases, in that order; junction bases with no gene match: 9. The CDR3 DNA follows: TGTGCCAGCAGCCACACTAGCGGGGCCCTAATGGGGGAGCTGTTTTTT. Translation gives CASSHTSGALMGELFF.

The chain links TRBV30 to TRBJ1-1, with 8 bases identical to TRBD1. This CDR3 is built from 12 residues. Germline values: CDR1 GTSNPN, CDR2 SVGIG (reference sequence). V gave up 1 base and J gave up 8 bases; unmatched junction bases: 3. The DNA of the CDR3 is TGTGCCTGGAGTGAGGACAGGGCAGAAGCTTTCTTT. Translated, it gives CAWSEDRAEAFF.